The clone carrying this T cell receptor beta chain showed up many times. Its antigen is as yet unknown. RNA transcripts yielded amplified TCR beta CDR3 regions. During a first-round RT-PCR of the TCR CDR3, the HTBI primer set was used. TCRdb itself ran the multiplex PCR reads through MiXCR, one entry per CDR3 protein. The profile shows about 640,000 distinct CDR3 sequences, approximately 14% of them singletons. It was uncontrolled infection, other autoimmune disease, pregnancy or lactation that excluded patients. Each diagnosis was grounded in clinical symptoms, serum thyroxine and TRAb, thyroid ultrasound, and orbital computed tomography. The CDR3 loop spans 13 amino acids. CDR1 and CDR2 (germline): DFQATT, SNEGSKA (reference sequence). These data originate in a study of T cells in Graves' hyperthyroidism and ophthalmopathy. Findings of the study overall: Ophthalmopathy could be told apart from stable hyperthyroidism with a 13 V-J model. Median prediction lead before ophthalmopathy onset was around 7 months with the model.

The sequence was collected from a woman in her fifties or sixties with Graves' ophthalmopathy. The specimen sequenced was blood. The gene calls are TRBV20-1 and TRBJ2-7, with D perhaps matching TRBD1 (6 bases). CDR3 sequence (DNA): TGCAGCGTGCGGGTGGGGGCGGCCTACGAGCAGTACTTC. Amino acid sequence: CSVRVGAAYEQYF.